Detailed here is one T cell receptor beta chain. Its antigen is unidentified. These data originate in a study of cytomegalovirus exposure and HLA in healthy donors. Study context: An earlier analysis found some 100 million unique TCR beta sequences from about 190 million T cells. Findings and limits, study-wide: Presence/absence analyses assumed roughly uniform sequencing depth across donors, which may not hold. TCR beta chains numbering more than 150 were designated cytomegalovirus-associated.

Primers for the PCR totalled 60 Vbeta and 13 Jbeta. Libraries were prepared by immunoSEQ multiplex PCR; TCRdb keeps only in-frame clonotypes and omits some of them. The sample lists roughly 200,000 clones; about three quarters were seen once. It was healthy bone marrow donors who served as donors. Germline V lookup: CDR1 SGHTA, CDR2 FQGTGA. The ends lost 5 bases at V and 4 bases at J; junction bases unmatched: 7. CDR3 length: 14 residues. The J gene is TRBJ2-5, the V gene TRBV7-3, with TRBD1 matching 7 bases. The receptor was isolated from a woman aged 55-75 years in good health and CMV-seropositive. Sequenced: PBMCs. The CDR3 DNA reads TGTGCCAGCAGCCCCAACAGGGGTCGAGAGACCCAGTACTTC. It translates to CASSPNRGRETQYF.